The source of this TCR beta chain is a study of shared clonotypes between healthy human individuals. The donors, healthy adults who were HIV-negative, had experienced no recent acute infections or vaccinations. On this clone: Its antigen is currently unknown.

Notes on the study in general: Rarefaction exposed incomplete sorted-subset sequencing despite large depth. Since donors were few, the genetic and exposure-history diversity represented was limited. The study found lower generation probabilities in non-shared clonotypes than in those shared by all four donors.

The V end lost 1 base, the J end lost 1 base, and 7 bases lay between the germline ends. From germline, CDR1 is LGHNA and CDR2 YSLEER. This CDR3 is built from 15 residues. Profiled with immunoSEQ multiplex PCR; TCRdb holds only in-frame clones, not every one. There are some 980,000 clones in the sample; roughly 72% occur only once, and approximately 1.5% lies in the top ten. This clonotype was sampled from a man aged 18 to 30 in good health. This chain joins TRBV4-3 and TRBJ2-2; no firm D call. The sequenced sample consisted of memory CD4+ T cells sorted from blood. Subset specified: CD45RA-negative fraction. CDR3 in DNA: TGCGCCAGCAGCCAAGGGTTAGGGAACACCGGGGAGCTGTTTTTT. As protein: CASSQGLGNTGELFF.